The TCR beta chain described here comes from a study of human T cells and chemical hapten exposure. Looking at the study overall: From small differences in pooled library volume came most of the variation in per-sample TCR yields. Study-wide findings and caveats: DPC sensitization left the count of TCRs above 1 in 1000 unchanged.

Documented time point: healthy volunteer bleed at 2 weeks. The template was total RNA from unfractionated whole blood. To note about this clonotype: Its antigen is unidentified.

The germline V gene has CDR1 SGHTA and CDR2 FQGNSA. The CDR3 sequence is 14 residues long. With 5 bases removed from V and 2 bases from J, the gap between germline ends came to 12 bases. As the library was built, unique molecular identifiers were attached to individual cDNA molecules. As originally analysed: Across samples, TCR counts had a median of 95,638 and ranged from roughly 23,224 to 700,000. From the RACE reads, TCRdb called clonotypes with MiXCR, one entry per CDR3 protein. These V and J calls rely on TCRdb rather than the paper's analysis. The data show tens of thousands of distinct CDR3 sequences, approximately 9.7% seen once.

J is TRBJ2-5 and V is TRBV7-2; D not certain. The clonotype was recovered from a female donor in good health. Some clones in this sample may be carry-over from other donors' samples. The sequencing input was whole blood. This CDR3 is CASSTSGQQETQYF. CDR3 DNA: TGTGCCAGCAGCACCTCCGGGCAGCAAGAGACCCAGTACTTC.